This T cell receptor beta chain originates from a study of blood T cells in healthy people across ages. Study-wide findings and caveats: Both higher diversity and more naive CD4+ cells marked long-lived donors when set against aged donors.

A J-beta primer mix and a sample-barcoded 5' primer were used in a second PCR of roughly 6 to 11 cycles. TCRdb passed the 5' RACE reads through MiXCR, listing each CDR3 protein once. The sample contains some 1 million distinct CDR3 sequences, around 45% of which appear only once. Per the germline V gene, CDR1 is MNHEY and CDR2 is SVGAGI. The CDR3 has 18 residues. J gave up 0 bases and V 3 bases, and 7 bases lay outside the gene matches. This clonotype was counted only a few times. Its antigen is currently unknown. This clonotype was obtained from a woman aged 55-69 years in good health. Sequenced: blood. The gene calls are TRBV6-5 and TRBJ2-1, with 11 positions matching TRBD2. This CDR3 is CASSYYGLAGGSYNEQFF. In nucleotides, the CDR3 is TGTGCCAGCAGTTATTACGGGCTAGCGGGAGGCTCCTACAATGAGCAGTTCTTC.